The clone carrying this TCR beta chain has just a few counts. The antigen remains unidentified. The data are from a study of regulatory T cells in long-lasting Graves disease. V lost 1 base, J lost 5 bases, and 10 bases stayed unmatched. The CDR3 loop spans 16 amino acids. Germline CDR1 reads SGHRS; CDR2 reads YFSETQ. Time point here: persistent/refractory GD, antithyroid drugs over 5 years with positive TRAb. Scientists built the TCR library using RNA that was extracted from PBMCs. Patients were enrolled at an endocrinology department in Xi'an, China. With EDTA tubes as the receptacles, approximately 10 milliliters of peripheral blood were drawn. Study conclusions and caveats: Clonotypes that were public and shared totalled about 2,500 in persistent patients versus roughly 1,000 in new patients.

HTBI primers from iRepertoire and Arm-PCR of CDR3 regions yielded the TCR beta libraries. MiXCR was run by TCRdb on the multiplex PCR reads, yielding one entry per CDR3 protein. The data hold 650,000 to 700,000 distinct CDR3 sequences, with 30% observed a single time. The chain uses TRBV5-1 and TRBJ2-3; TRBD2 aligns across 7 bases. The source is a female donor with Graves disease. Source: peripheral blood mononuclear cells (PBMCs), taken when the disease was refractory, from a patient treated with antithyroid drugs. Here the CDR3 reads CASSLRAGPPGDTQYF. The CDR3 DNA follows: TGCGCCAGCAGCTTGCGAGCGGGACCCCCTGGAGATACGCAGTATTTT.